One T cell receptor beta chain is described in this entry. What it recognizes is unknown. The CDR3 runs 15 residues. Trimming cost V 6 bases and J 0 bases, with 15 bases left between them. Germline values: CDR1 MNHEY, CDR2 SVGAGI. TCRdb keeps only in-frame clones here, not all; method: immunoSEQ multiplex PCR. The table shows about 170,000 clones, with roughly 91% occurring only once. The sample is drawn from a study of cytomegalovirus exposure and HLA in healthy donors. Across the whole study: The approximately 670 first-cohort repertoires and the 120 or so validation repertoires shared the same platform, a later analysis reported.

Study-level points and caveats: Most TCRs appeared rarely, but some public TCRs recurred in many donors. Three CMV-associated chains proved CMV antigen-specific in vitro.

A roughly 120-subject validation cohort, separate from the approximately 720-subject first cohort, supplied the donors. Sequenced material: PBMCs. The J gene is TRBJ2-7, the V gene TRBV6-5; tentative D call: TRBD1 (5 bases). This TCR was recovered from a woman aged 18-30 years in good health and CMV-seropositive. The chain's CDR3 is CASSNELDNSYEQYF. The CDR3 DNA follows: TGTGCCAGCAGCAACGAACTGGACAACTCCTACGAGCAGTACTTC.